What follows is one TCR beta chain and its context. Antigen specificity is unknown. This record comes from a study of graft-versus-host responses after intestinal transplantation. Study summary: All recipients got anti-thymocyte globulin induction, then tacrolimus and steroids for 2 to 4 years. Study-level results: Early post-transplant declines in HvG were associated with peak levels of circulating GvH clones.

Repertoires were generated with immunoSEQ multiplex PCR, while TCRdb's copy carries only in-frame clones and drops some. The sample records around 45,000 clones, roughly 91% being singletons. With V trimmed by 2 bases and J by 3 bases, 0 bases remained unmatched. This CDR3 has 14 amino acids. Germline loops: CDR1 SGHTA, CDR2 FQGTGA. The sequence derives from a human donor who was the organ donor for an intestinal transplant. The sequenced sample was unstimulated CD4+ T cells sorted from spleen or lymph node cells, obtained before transplant. The chain combines TRBV7-3 with TRBJ2-1; 8 bases align to TRBD2. In nucleotides, the CDR3 is TGTGCCAGCAGCTTAGCGGGAGGCTACAATGAGCAGTTCTTC. Protein sequence: CASSLAGGYNEQFF.